This T cell receptor (beta chain) came from a study of T-cell memory formation after mild COVID-19. From the 5' RACE reads, TCRdb called clonotypes with MiXCR, one entry per CDR3 protein. The profile shows about 290,000 distinct CDR3 sequences, approximately 16% of them singletons. Overall study results and limits: Mostly located in CM and EM were contracting CD4+ clones, with contracting CD8+ clones located in EMRA.

Remarks on this clonotype: The antigen remains unidentified.

CDR1 is SGHRS and CDR2 is YFSETQ in the germline V gene. This CDR3 spans 16 amino acids. Between the trimmed V and J ends, which lost 5 bases and 0 bases, there was a span of 16 bases. The gene calls are TRBV5-1 and TRBJ2-3, with D possibly called TRBD1 or TRBD2 (5 bases each). The receptor was derived from a man aged 18-30 years who had mild COVID-19 (a few samples of this study predate the infection). Cell type and time point are not known. The sample consisted of PBMCs or a T cell subset sorted from them (not recorded which). CDR3 region: CASRLGALASTDTQYF. CDR3 nucleotide sequence: TGCGCCAGCAGATTAGGGGCCCTAGCTAGCACAGATACGCAGTATTTT.